This T cell receptor beta chain is from a study of beta chain features in type 1 diabetes. General observations from the study: There was a moderate but significant shortening of TCRB CDR3s in all four CD4+ subsets of Type 1 diabetes patients.

There are a few counts of this clone. No antigen is known for it. Other DNA sequences in this sample translate to the same CDR3. The CDR3 runs 13 residues. Trimming shortened V by 4 bases and J by 2 bases, and 8 bases separated the two germline ends. The germline CDR1 and CDR2 sequences are MNHEY and SVGAGI. Sorted CD4+ subsets: naive, central memory, regulatory, stem cell-like memory (CD45RO/CCR7/CD25/CD127/CD95/CD27 panel). Every isolated RNA sample was fully reverse transcribed, so sequencing captured expressed TCRB transcripts. The protocol was immunoSEQ multiplex PCR, while the TCRdb copy is restricted to in-frame clones and leaves out a portion. The sample holds a few hundred thousand clones; over 8.5% are singletons and the top ten take 0.55% to 0.75%.

Sequencing used central memory CD4+ T cells from blood. The source of this sequence is a young man with type 1 diabetes. This chain connects TRBV6-5 to TRBJ1-2, with D possibly matching TRBD1 (6 bases). CDR3 bases: TGTGCCAGCAGTTTAACAGGGAACTATGGCTACACCTTC. Its translation: CASSLTGNYGYTF.